These 23 T cell receptor beta chains originate from one sample sequenced in a study of T cells in Graves' hyperthyroidism and ophthalmopathy. TCR beta CDR3 regions were amplified from RNA transcripts. During a first-round RT-PCR of the TCR CDR3, the HTBI primer set was used. MiXCR was run by TCRdb on the multiplex PCR reads, yielding one entry per CDR3 protein. The data show approximately 95,000 distinct CDR3 sequences, 35% to 50% seen once. Specimen: peripheral blood or thyroid tissue (not recorded which). Every receptor here comes from a woman in her twenties or thirties with Graves' hyperthyroidism.

In its sample, this clonotype was seen many times. V is TRBV5-6 and J is TRBJ2-7; D perhaps matches TRBD2 (5 bases). The V end lost 4 bases, the J end lost 6 bases, and 11 bases lay between the germline ends. Germline V gene sequence: CDR1 SGHDT, CDR2 YYEEEE. The CDR3 extends over 12 amino acids. The CDR3 reads CASSPWAGEQYF. The CDR3 nucleotides read TGTGCCAGCAGCCCCTGGGCGGGCGAGCAGTACTTC.

This clonotype was observed many times. The chain has TRBV28 and TRBJ1-5; unclear D gene. Trimming took 7 bases from V and 3 from J, leaving 16 bases between them. Germline CDR1 and CDR2: MDHEN and SYDVKM. This CDR3 is built from 15 residues. DNA of the CDR3: TGTGCCAGCAACCCCGGAAGGGAACACAATCAGCCCCAGCATTTT. Encoded protein: CASNPGREHNQPQHF.

This clonotype was counted at least ten times. The chain is built from TRBV20-1 and TRBJ1-5; a weak D match, TRBD1 (6 bases). Trimming stripped 2 bases from V and 7 bases from J, with 9 bases between. The CDR3 length is 12 residues. Per germline, CDR1 DFQATT and CDR2 SNEGSKA (reference sequence). The CDR3 DNA sequence: TGCAGTGCTAGACCGAGGGGGCAGCCCCAGCATTTT. It codes for CSARPRGQPQHF.

The genes are TRBV4-2 and TRBJ2-1, with 8 bases that match TRBD2. CDR1 is LGHNA and CDR2 is YNFKEQ in the germline V gene. V lost 5 bases to trimming and J lost 6 bases; unmatched junction nucleotides: 12. This CDR3 is built from 16 residues. For the CDR3, the DNA is TGTGCCAGCAGCTTGGTACTAGCGGCAATTAGCAATGAGCAGTTCTTC. It translates to CASSLVLAAISNEQFF.

Comment on this clonotype: This CDR3 fails to terminate in the conserved phenylalanine or tryptophan, so it likely reflects a read error. V usage is TRBV20-1 and J usage is TRBJ1-1; maybe TRBD1 (5 bases). V dropped 4 bases and J dropped 4 bases, with 10 bases sitting between them. The CDR3 is 12 residues long. The germline gives CDR1 DFQATT, CDR2 SNEGSKA (reference sequence). CDR3 region: CSANQGSTEAFL. The CDR3 region has the DNA TGCAGTGCTAATCAGGGTTCCACTGAAGCTTTCCTT.

This clonotype occurred many times. The V and J genes are TRBV12-3 or TRBV12-4 and TRBJ2-7, with a weak D call TRBD2 (5 bases). The CDR3 is 13 amino acids. The V and J ends lost 4 bases and 1 base respectively, with 8 bases between them. DNA of the CDR3: TGTGCCAGCAGTTACGGGGTTTCCTACGAGCAGTACTTC. It specifies CASSYGVSYEQYF.

The chain uses TRBV7-9 and TRBJ1-2, with 8 nucleotides matching TRBD1. CDR1 SEHNR and CDR2 FQNEAQ come from the germline V gene (reference sequence). The CDR3 is 13 amino acids. V shed 5 bases and J 7 bases; nucleotides not matched to a gene: 6. The DNA of the CDR3 is TGTGCCAGCAGCCACGGACAGGGAGGTGGCTACACCTTC. Residues: CASSHGQGGGYTF.

This chain links TRBV25-1 with TRBJ2-3; 14 nucleotides match TRBD2. The CDR3 runs 18 residues. The V and J ends lost 1 base and 2 bases, in that order; junction bases with no gene match: 5. Germline CDR1 is MGHDK and CDR2 is SYGVNS. DNA of the CDR3: TGTGCCAGCAGTGAATCCCTGACTAGCGGGAGGGCCACAGATACGCAGTATTTT. Its protein is CASSESLTSGRATDTQYF.

The sample holds many counts of this clonotype. The chain carries TRBV10-3 and TRBJ1-4; TRBD1 is a possible D gene (5 bases). Trimming removed 8 bases at V and 4 bases at J, with 11 bases between. This CDR3 spans 13 amino acids. Looked up from germline, CDR1 is ENHRY and CDR2 is SYGVKD. In DNA form, the CDR3 reads TGTGCCATCCATGGGGGAGATAATGAAAAACTGTTTTTT. Translated, it gives CAIHGGDNEKLFF.

This clonotype was recorded at least ten times. The CDR3 loop reads CASSSSGTRETQYF. The DNA for the CDR3 is TGTGCCAGCAGCAGCTCCGGGACCCGGGAGACCCAGTACTTC. J is TRBJ2-5 and V is TRBV2; D is perhaps TRBD1 or TRBD2 (5 bases each). The CDR3 has 14 amino acids. V was pared by 6 bases and J by 5 bases, with 16 bases between. CDR1 and CDR2 from the germline V gene are SNHLY and FYNNEI. The full variable domain, completed using reference TRBV2 and TRBJ2-5, is EPEVTQTPSHQVTQMGQEVILRCVPISNHLYFYWYRQILGQKVEFLVSFYNNEISEKSEIFDDQFSVERPDGSNFTLKIRSTKLEDSAMYFCASSSSGTRETQYFGPGTRLLVL.

The chain employs TRBV9 and TRBJ2-3, with 10 bases identical to TRBD2. The length of the CDR3 is 13 residues. V lost 7 bases and J lost 6; bases outside the gene matches: 5. Germline V gives CDR1 SGDLS, CDR2 YYNGEE. The CDR3 loop is CASASGSSDTQYF. The CDR3 coding sequence is TGTGCCAGCGCTAGCGGGAGTTCTGATACGCAGTATTTT.

In its sample, this clonotype ranks as medium-sized (0.01 to 0.1%). The chain uses TRBV2 and TRBJ2-5, with D possibly matching TRBD2 (6 bases). Trimming pared 8 bases from V and 2 bases from J, leaving 15 bases between. This CDR3 contains 14 residues. Germline V gives CDR1 SNHLY, CDR2 FYNNEI. The CDR3 protein is CASRWEASQETQYF. The CDR3 nucleotides read TGTGCCAGCCGGTGGGAGGCCTCACAAGAGACCCAGTACTTC.

This clonotype was seen at least ten times. The rearrangement uses TRBV6-1 and TRBJ2-7; 10 bases fit TRBD2. The CDR3 totals 15 residues. CDR1 is MNHNS and CDR2 is SASEGT in the germline V gene. V was pared by 5 bases and J by 2 bases, with 6 bases of the junction left unmatched. The CDR3 is CASSRTSGRTYEQYF. CDR3 coding DNA: TGTGCCAGCAGTCGGACTAGCGGACGAACCTACGAGCAGTACTTC.

This clonotype has at least ten counts. The chain has TRBV28 and TRBJ2-7, with D perhaps assigned TRBD1 or TRBD2 (5 bases each). This CDR3 has 11 amino acids. The V end was cut by 2 bases, the J end by 12 bases, with 11 bases between. Per the germline V gene, CDR1 is MDHEN and CDR2 is SYDVKM. The CDR3 loop reads CASSLRGTGYF. CDR3 in DNA: TGTGCCAGCAGTTTAAGAGGGACGGGGTACTTC.

CDR3 nucleotides: TGTGCCACCAGCAGGACTGAGTACACCGGGGAGCAGTACTTC. It codes for CATSRTEYTGEQYF. The V call is TRBV15, the J call TRBJ2-7; D remains ambiguous. This CDR3 comprises 14 residues. From germline, CDR1 is LNHNV and CDR2 YYDKDF (reference sequence). Deletions cut 3 bases from V and 7 bases from J, with 16 bases between. The full variable domain, completed using reference TRBV15 and TRBJ2-7, is DAMVIQNPRYQVTQFGKPVTLSCSQTLNHNVMYWYQQKSSQAPKLLFHYYDKDFNNEADTPDNFQSRRPNTSFCFLDIRSPGLGDTAMYLCATSRTEYTGEQYFGPGTRLTVT.

The chain joins TRBV7-6 to TRBJ1-5; D not resolved. The CDR3 runs 15 residues. Germline V CDR1 and CDR2: SGHVS, FNYEAQ. The V and J ends lost 3 bases and 2 bases respectively, with 11 bases between them. The CDR3 region has the DNA TGTGCCAGCAGCTTGGGTCCGGCGGGCAATCAGCCCCAGCATTTT. Translation gives CASSLGPAGNQPQHF.

Comment on this clonotype: Likely a read error: the CDR3 ends without its conserved phenylalanine or tryptophan. The chain carries TRBV24-1 and TRBJ1-2; 10 nucleotides agree with TRBD1. V gave up 10 bases and J gave up 7 bases; unmatched junction bases: 14. Germline CDR1 KGHDR, CDR2 SFDVKD. The CDR3 sequence is 15 residues long. The CDR3 DNA sequence: TGTGCCACTTCCGACGGGTTGACAGGGGGCCTTGGCTACACCCTC. This codes for CATSDGLTGGLGYTL.

This clonotype was counted many times. The chain has TRBV5-1 and TRBJ2-7, with 13 bases lining up with TRBD2. Germline V gene data show CDR1 as SGHRS and CDR2 as YFSETQ. The CDR3 contains 16 residues. V dropped 4 bases and J dropped 2; count of bases not matched to a gene: 6. The CDR3 nucleotides read TGCGCCAGCAGCCCAGCCGGGACTAGCGGGGCCTACGAGCAGTACTTC. Amino acids: CASSPAGTSGAYEQYF.

This chain connects TRBV10-3 to TRBJ2-5, with 10 bases fitting TRBD2. V shed 6 bases and J 4 bases; nucleotides not matched to a gene: 8. Germline CDR1 is ENHRY and CDR2 is SYGVKD. The length of the CDR3 is 15 residues. CDR3 protein: CAISILAGIRETQYF. For the CDR3, the DNA is TGTGCCATCAGCATACTAGCGGGGATCCGAGAGACCCAGTACTTC.

A remark on this clonotype: A much larger clone sits a single nucleotide away, making a read error possible. This chain links TRBV28 with TRBJ1-2, with 10 bases that match TRBD1. The germline V gene encodes CDR1 MDHEN and CDR2 SYDVKM. The CDR3 length is 13 residues. DNA of the CDR3: TGTGCCAGCGGATTGACAGGGGGCACTGGCCACACCTTC. Translated, it gives CASGLTGGTGHTF.

This clonotype was seen a few times. A read error is possible here, since a much larger clone lies one base away. The chain is built from TRBV5-1 and TRBJ2-3; TRBD2 agrees at 10 bases. This CDR3 contains 15 residues. The germline CDR1 and CDR2 sequences are SGHRS and YFSETQ. The CDR3 loop reads CASSLTGTSEDAQYF. CDR3 in DNA: TGCGCCAGCAGCTTAACCGGGACTAGCGAAGATGCGCAGTATTTT.

The chain combines TRBV7-9 with TRBJ2-5, with D uncertain. Trimming removed 6 bases from V and 4 bases from J, with 15 bases in between. This CDR3 has 14 residues. CDR1 SEHNR and CDR2 FQNEAQ come from the germline V gene (reference sequence). The DNA for the CDR3 is TGTGCCAGCAGTTGGGCTACGGTCGGAGAGACCCAGTACTTC. This gives the protein CASSWATVGETQYF.

This clonotype was picked up one time. The germline gene is not matched at one end of the junction; a read error may be the cause. This chain joins TRBV7-2 and TRBJ2-5; a possible D gene is TRBD1 (5 bases). Germline V gives CDR1 SGHTA, CDR2 FQGNSA. The CDR3 extends over 15 amino acids. This CDR3 is CASSHAGSTKETQYF. Here the CDR3 DNA reads TGCGCCAGCAGCCACGCAGGGTCGACCAAAGAGACCCAGTACTTC.